This TCR beta chain was retrieved from a study of blood T cell repertoires in COVID-19. About the study: COVID-19 samples collected from the United States, Italy and Spain covered acute and convalescent phases. From T cells, B-cell-depleted T cells, or PBMCs came the material, which was cDNA or gDNA.

In the study's own analysis: Amplification with reference gene primers provided the estimates of nucleated cell counts. TCRdb's table, derived via immunoSEQ multiplex PCR, lists solely in-frame clones and lacks some. The V and J calls and the clone size are those of that table, but D and trimming were determined from the DNA. This table holds around 220,000 clones, approximately 90% found once. With 2 bases clipped from V and 6 bases from J, the junction kept 8 bases outside the gene matches. CDR1 and CDR2 from the germline V gene are MDHEN and SYDVKM. The CDR3 contains 16 residues. The source is a woman aged 40 to 50 who had recovered from COVID-19. The sample taken for sequencing was peripheral blood. This chain uses TRBV28 with TRBJ2-1; 9 bases match TRBD1. The CDR3 DNA reads as TGTGCCAGCAGTTTAGGCTCCGGGACAGGGTCCAATGAGCAGTTCTTC. The encoded protein is CASSLGSGTGSNEQFF.